Detailed here is one TCR beta chain. Primers included in the PCR were 60 Vbeta and 13 Jbeta primers. The protocol was immunoSEQ multiplex PCR, while the TCRdb copy is restricted to in-frame clones and leaves out a portion. This table holds 120,000 or so clones. These data are taken from a study of cytomegalovirus exposure and HLA in healthy donors. In germline, CDR1 is MNHEY, CDR2 SMNVEV (reference sequence). Trimming removed 5 bases at V and 11 bases at J, with 18 bases between. This CDR3 is 13 amino acids long. The sample taken for sequencing was PBMCs. The chain links TRBV27 to TRBJ1-1; possible D gene TRBD1, 6 bases. The TCR was taken from a man younger than 35 in good health and CMV-seronegative. For the CDR3, the DNA is TGTGCCAGCAGTCTCCCGGACAGCAATAAGGCTTTCTTT. Its protein is CASSLPDSNKAFF.